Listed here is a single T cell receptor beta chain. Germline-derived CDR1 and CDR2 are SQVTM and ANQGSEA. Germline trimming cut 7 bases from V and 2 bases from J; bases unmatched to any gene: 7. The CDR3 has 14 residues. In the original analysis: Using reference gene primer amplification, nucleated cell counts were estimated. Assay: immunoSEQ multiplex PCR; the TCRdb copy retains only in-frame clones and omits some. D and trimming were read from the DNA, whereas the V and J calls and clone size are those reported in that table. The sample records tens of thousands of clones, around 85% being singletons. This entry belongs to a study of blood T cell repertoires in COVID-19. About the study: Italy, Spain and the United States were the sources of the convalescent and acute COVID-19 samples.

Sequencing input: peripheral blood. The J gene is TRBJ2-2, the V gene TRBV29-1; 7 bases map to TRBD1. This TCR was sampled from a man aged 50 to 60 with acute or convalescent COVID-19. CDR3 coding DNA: TGCAGCGGGCGGACAGGCCACAACACCGGGGAGCTGTTTTTT. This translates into CSGRTGHNTGELFF.